This TCR beta chain is drawn from a study of blood T cell repertoires in COVID-19. The assay was immunoSEQ multiplex PCR, and TCRdb's table has in-frame clones only and misses some. This table has approximately 100,000 clones, 80% to 90% appearing once. With V trimmed by 0 bases and J by 6 bases, 12 bases remained unmatched. Germline lookup yields CDR1 MNHNS and CDR2 SASEGT. This CDR3 spans 18 amino acids. This clonotype originated in a human donor in a cohort sampled during active COVID-19. V usage is TRBV6-1 and J usage is TRBJ2-1; 9 bases are a match to TRBD1. The sequencing sample was made of peripheral blood. CDR3 amino acids: CASSEALYWDRVGNEQFF. The CDR3 DNA sequence: TGTGCCAGCAGTGAAGCGCTATATTGGGACAGGGTCGGCAATGAGCAGTTCTTC.